This TCR beta chain was profiled in a study of cytomegalovirus exposure and HLA in healthy donors. General observations from the study: TCR beta chain V- and J-gene trimming was linked, in a later analysis, to a missense variant in DCLRE1C. Further analysis was carried out later, and it showed several of the most significant clusters appearing linked to common viral pathogens. The sole available immune exposure information was CMV serostatus. The productive fraction for most TCR beta V segments was about 87% or about 30% in an earlier analysis.

Primers for the PCR totalled 60 Vbeta and 13 Jbeta. TCRdb keeps only in-frame clones here, not all; method: immunoSEQ multiplex PCR. The repertoire consists of 90,000 to 140,000 clones, with 78% occurring once and the leading ten covering under 1.5%. Comment on this clone: Its cognate antigen is unknown.

The clonotype was recovered from a man younger than 45 in good health and CMV-seronegative. The sample comprised PBMCs.

CDR3 protein: CASSIPGTGGLTNEKLFF. The CDR3 DNA reads as TGTGCCAGTAGTATCCCCGGGACAGGGGGCCTAACTAATGAAAAACTGTTTTTT. The V gene is TRBV19, the J gene TRBJ1-4; 12 bases map to TRBD1. V was pared by 3 bases and J by 1 base, with 6 bases of the junction left unmatched. The CDR3 sequence is 18 residues long. CDR1 LNHDA and CDR2 SQIVND come from the germline V gene (reference sequence).